What follows are 26 T cell receptor beta chains derived from one specimen sequenced in a study of cytomegalovirus exposure and HLA in healthy donors. It was with 60 Vbeta and 13 Jbeta primers that the PCR ran. Produced via immunoSEQ multiplex PCR; TCRdb's table is partial and in-frame only. The sample yields some 150,000 clones, 76% seen once. Sequenced: PBMCs. The receptor source for this set is a female donor in good health and CMV-seropositive.

The chain is built from TRBV5-6 and TRBJ2-2, with unresolved D. Trimming left V 0 bases short and J 4 bases short, with 13 bases between. The CDR3 has 16 amino acids. Germline V gene data show CDR1 as SGHDT and CDR2 as YYEEEE. The CDR3 loop reads CASSLVKASGTGELFF. The CDR3 nucleotides read TGTGCCAGCAGCTTGGTTAAGGCGTCGGGCACCGGGGAGCTGTTTTTT.

The V gene is TRBV5-1, the J gene TRBJ2-1; 13 bases align to TRBD2. Germline-derived CDR1 and CDR2 are SGHRS and YFSETQ. The CDR3 spans 16 residues. Trimming took 4 bases from V and 9 from J; bases not matched to a gene: 10. The CDR3 here is CASSPSGLAGVAEQFF. The CDR3 nucleotides read TGCGCCAGCAGCCCGAGCGGACTAGCGGGAGTCGCTGAGCAGTTCTTC. Drawing the rest from reference TRBV5-1 and TRBJ2-1, the complete variable domain is KAGVTQTPRYLIKTRGQQVTLSCSPISGHRSVSWYQQTPGQGLQFLFEYFSETQRNKGNFPGRFSGRQFSNSRSEMNVSTLELGDSALYLCASSPSGLAGVAEQFFGPGTRLTVL.

The chain links TRBV15 to TRBJ1-5; 8 positions agree with TRBD1. With V trimmed by 0 bases and J by 0 bases, 7 bases remained unmatched. Germline CDR1 reads LNHNV; CDR2 reads YYDKDF (reference sequence). This CDR3 has 18 amino acids. In DNA, the CDR3 is TGTGCCACCAGCAGAGAGACGACAGGGGTCTATAGCAATCAGCCCCAGCATTTT. Protein sequence: CATSRETTGVYSNQPQHF.

V gene TRBV28 combines with J gene TRBJ1-2; 10 bases match TRBD1. The V gene end was trimmed by 2 bases and the J gene end by 3 bases; junction bases not matched to a gene: 6. The V gene's germline CDR1 is MDHEN and CDR2 SYDVKM. The CDR3 runs 16 residues. CDR3 sequence reads: CASSLTGQGGHYGYTF. The CDR3 bases are TGTGCCAGCAGTTTAACCGGACAGGGGGGACACTATGGCTACACCTTC.

The chain has TRBV4-2 and TRBJ1-5; D ambiguous. The CDR3 consists of 17 residues. Germline-derived CDR1 and CDR2 are LGHNA and YNFKEQ. With 1 base removed from V and 4 bases from J, the gap between germline ends came to 17 bases. The DNA for the CDR3 is TGTGCCAGCAGCCAAGGCCTGTTGGGCGCAACTAATCAGCCCCAGCATTTT. This translates into CASSQGLLGATNQPQHF.

The V call is TRBV29-1, the J call TRBJ2-1; TRBD1 matches 9 bases. Per the germline V gene, CDR1 is SQVTM and CDR2 is ANQGSEA. The CDR3 contains 15 residues. V lost 3 bases to trimming and J lost 6 bases; unmatched junction nucleotides: 9. DNA for the CDR3: TGCAGCGTTGACCCCCCCCAGGGACAGGGCAATGAGCAGTTCTTC. It translates to CSVDPPQGQGNEQFF.

V usage is TRBV2 and J usage is TRBJ1-1; D possibly corresponds to TRBD1 (5 bases). The germline CDR1 and CDR2 sequences are SNHLY and FYNNEI. Trimming pared 3 bases from V and 5 bases from J, leaving 13 bases between. There are 14 residues in the CDR3. The CDR3 sequence is CASSDQGFGTEAFF. The CDR3 bases are TGTGCCAGCAGTGATCAGGGTTTTGGGACTGAAGCTTTCTTT.

J is TRBJ2-3 and V is TRBV4-1; 8 bases agree with TRBD1. With 1 base clipped from V and 4 bases from J, the junction kept 10 bases outside the gene matches. Germline CDR1 is MGHRA and CDR2 is YSYEKL. The CDR3 contains 17 residues. The CDR3 loop reads CASSQARAGGVSDTQYF. CDR3 coding DNA: TGCGCCAGCAGCCAAGCCCGGGCAGGGGGCGTTTCAGATACGCAGTATTTT.

This rearrangement joins TRBV6-6 to TRBJ2-7, with 12 bases fitting TRBD2. Germline values: CDR1 MNHNY, CDR2 SVGAGI (reference sequence). CDR3 length: 14 residues. V lost 9 bases and J lost 3; bases outside the gene matches: 6. CDR3 in DNA: TGTGCCAGTGAGGCGACTAGCGGGGGCTACGAGCAGTACTTC. It yields the protein CASEATSGGYEQYF.

Written as DNA, the CDR3 is TGTGCCAGCAGTGAAGGGAGGGGATCAGATACGCAGTATTTT. Residues: CASSEGRGSDTQYF. The rearrangement links TRBV6-1 to TRBJ2-3; possibly TRBD2 for D (6 bases). In germline, CDR1 is MNHNS, CDR2 SASEGT. The CDR3 extends over 14 amino acids. Trimming took off 1 base at V and 4 bases at J, with 9 bases between the two ends.

This chain uses TRBV27 with TRBJ2-7, with a possible D match to TRBD2 (5 bases). Germline-derived CDR1 and CDR2 are MNHEY and SMNVEV (reference sequence). CDR3 length: 16 amino acids. The V end was cut by 1 base, the J end by 2 bases, with 15 bases between. Written as DNA, the CDR3 is TGTGCCAGCAGTTTATTTTCGGGGAGTAGCCCCTACGAGCAGTACTTC. Encoded protein: CASSLFSGSSPYEQYF.

This clone was seen a few times. The junction shows a germline mismatch at one end, possibly a read error. This chain links TRBV28 with TRBJ1-2; weak D call: TRBD1 (6 bases). The CDR3 has 13 residues. From germline, CDR1 is MDHEN and CDR2 SYDVKM. This CDR3 reads CASTGTKFYGYPF. The CDR3 coding sequence is TGTGCCAGCACCGGGACAAAATTTTATGGCTACCCCTTC.

This clone has just a few counts. Distinct nucleotide sequences in the sample also encode this CDR3. The chain employs TRBV5-1 and TRBJ2-2, with TRBD2 as a possible D gene (6 bases). The length of the CDR3 is 16 residues. V gave up 0 bases and J gave up 7 bases, with 16 bases separating them. CDR1 and CDR2 (germline): SGHRS, YFSETQ. This CDR3 is CASSLASGGPDGELFF. In DNA form, the CDR3 reads TGCGCCAGCAGCTTGGCGTCCGGAGGGCCGGACGGGGAGCTGTTTTTT.

The chain recombines TRBV4-1 with TRBJ2-5, with 9 bases fitting TRBD2. There are 16 residues in the CDR3. Germline lookup yields CDR1 MGHRA and CDR2 YSYEKL. V lost 4 bases and J lost 5; bases outside the gene matches: 11. The CDR3 sequence: CASSPGRAGGRETQYF. CDR3 nucleotides: TGCGCCAGCAGCCCCGGCCGGGCGGGGGGGCGTGAGACCCAGTACTTC.

This chain connects TRBV14 to TRBJ1-6, with 7 bases lining up with TRBD1. The germline CDR1 and CDR2 sequences are SGHDN and FVKESK. The CDR3 contains 17 residues. With 2 bases clipped from V and 5 bases from J, the junction kept 9 bases outside the gene matches. CDR3 bases: TGTGCCAGCAGCCAAAGATTAGGGGGCCAAAATAATTCACCCCTCCACTTT. This codes for CASSQRLGGQNNSPLHF.

The CDR3 loop is CASSLRAGPPYEQYF. The CDR3 region has the DNA TGTGCCAGCAGCTTACGGGCAGGGCCACCCTACGAGCAGTACTTC. This chain uses TRBV7-7 with TRBJ2-7; D is perhaps TRBD1 (5 bases). Deletions cut 2 bases from V and 2 bases from J, with 13 bases between. CDR3 length: 15 amino acids. Germline loops: CDR1 SSHAT, CDR2 FNYEAQ (reference sequence).

V is TRBV5-1 and J is TRBJ1-3, with a tentative D call TRBD1 (5 bases). There are 15 residues in the CDR3. The V gene lost 0 bases and the J gene lost 8 bases, with 15 bases spanning the gap. Germline CDR1 SGHRS, CDR2 YFSETQ. The CDR3 loop reads CASSLGYGGGDTIYF. The CDR3 region has the DNA TGCGCCAGCAGCTTGGGGTACGGAGGAGGGGACACCATATATTTT.

The V gene is TRBV6-5, the J gene TRBJ1-5, with a possible D match to TRBD1 (6 bases). The V and J ends lost 5 bases and 4 bases respectively, with 15 bases between them. Per germline, CDR1 MNHEY and CDR2 SVGAGI. The CDR3 is made up of 15 amino acids. The CDR3 reads CASSPRGRGNQPQHF. CDR3 sequence (DNA): TGTGCCAGCAGTCCCAGGGGTCGAGGAAATCAGCCCCAGCATTTT.

This chain joins TRBV7-3 and TRBJ2-2; 8 bases map to TRBD1. Germline V lookup: CDR1 SGHTA, CDR2 FQGTGA. The V segment lost 5 bases and the J segment 4 bases; nucleotides outside the gene matches: 3. The CDR3 totals 14 residues. CDR3 loop: CASSLTGATGELFF. The CDR3 nucleotides read TGTGCCAGCAGCCTGACAGGGGCCACCGGGGAGCTGTTTTTT. Full variable domain (missing parts from reference TRBV7-3 and TRBJ2-2): GAGVSQTPSNKVTEKGKYVELRCDPISGHTALYWYRQSLGQGPEFLIYFQGTGAADDSGLPNDRFFAVRPEGSVSTLKIQRTERGDSAVYLCASSLTGATGELFFGEGSRLTVL.

The chain recombines TRBV25-1 with TRBJ1-2; TRBD1 is a possible D gene (5 bases). CDR3 length: 17 amino acids. Germline CDR1 reads MGHDK; CDR2 reads SYGVNS. V lost 4 bases and J 7 bases, leaving 25 bases between the germline ends. CDR3 residues: CASSAPGHPAGRGGYTF. Here the CDR3 DNA reads TGTGCCAGCAGTGCACCCGGACACCCCGCAGGACGTGGTGGCTACACCTTC.

The chain couples TRBV19 to TRBJ2-1; 10 positions match TRBD2. The germline V gene encodes CDR1 LNHDA and CDR2 SQIVND (reference sequence). V lost 3 bases, J lost 0 bases, and 5 bases stayed unmatched. The CDR3 consists of 17 residues. Here the CDR3 DNA reads TGTGCCAGTAGTATTTCCCTAGCGGGAGCCTCCTACAATGAGCAGTTCTTC. Its protein product is CASSISLAGASYNEQFF.

The V call is TRBV28, the J call TRBJ2-2; D unresolved. The CDR3 sequence is 15 residues long. In germline, CDR1 is MDHEN, CDR2 SYDVKM. Trimming took off 1 base at V and 6 bases at J, with 12 bases between the two ends. CDR3: CASSLYGRVSGELFF. CDR3 coding DNA: TGTGCCAGCAGTTTATATGGCCGGGTCTCCGGGGAGCTGTTTTTT. Full variable domain (remainder filled in from reference TRBV28 and TRBJ2-2): DVKVTQSSRYLVKRTGEKVFLECVQDMDHENMFWYRQDPGLGLRLIYFSYDVKMKEKGDIPEGYSVSREKKERFSLILESASTNQTSMYLCASSLYGRVSGELFFGEGSRLTVL.

V gene TRBV4-1 combines with J gene TRBJ2-1; perhaps TRBD2 as D (6 bases). The V gene lost 4 bases and the J gene lost 1 base, with 14 bases spanning the gap. Germline CDR1 MGHRA, CDR2 YSYEKL. The CDR3 runs to 16 residues. Here the CDR3 DNA reads TGCGCCAGCAGCCGAACCGGGACTCCGTCCTACAATGAGCAGTTCTTC. It translates to CASSRTGTPSYNEQFF.

Details on this clone: The CDR3 end shows no conserved phenylalanine or tryptophan, and so a read error is likely. The limits of the CDR3 on the DNA are not certain, so only TCRdb's listed CDR3 is given. The J gene is TRBJ2-7, the V gene TRBV5-6; the table's D call, TRBD2, was not checked against the DNA. Germline lookup yields CDR1 SGHDT and CDR2 YYEEEE. The CDR3 length is 14 residues, termini included. The CDR3 region is CASSIGLAGGPEIL.

The chain recombines TRBV4-1 with TRBJ1-2; TRBD1 is a possible D gene (5 bases). The CDR3 has 15 residues. The germline CDR1 and CDR2 sequences are MGHRA and YSYEKL. The V end was cut by 4 bases, the J end by 0 bases, with 12 bases between. As DNA, the CDR3 is TGCGCCAGCAGCCCAGACAGAACCGCTAACTATGGCTACACCTTC. Translation: CASSPDRTANYGYTF.

The CDR3 nucleotides read TGTGCCAGCAGCCCTAGCGGGGGGGCCACAGATACGCAGTATTTT. Translated: CASSPSGGATDTQYF. This chain connects TRBV7-3 to TRBJ2-3, with 12 bases matching TRBD2. The CDR3 spans 15 residues. V lost 5 bases, J lost 2 bases, and 2 bases stayed unmatched. The germline V gene encodes CDR1 SGHTA and CDR2 FQGTGA.